This TCR beta chain came from a study of identical twins. TCRdb called the 5' RACE reads again in MiXCR, with one record for every CDR3 protein. The data contain 600,000 to 800,000 distinct CDR3 sequences, 21% of them singletons. This clonotype showed up just a few times. Trimming cost V 8 bases and J 0 bases, with 11 bases left between them. The CDR3 runs 15 residues. From germline, CDR1 is LNHDA and CDR2 SQIVND (reference sequence). These same records also appear under a second study, on T cells expressing NK-cell markers.

The sequence was obtained from a woman aged 18-29 years in good health. The sample consisted of PBMCs. The rearrangement uses TRBV19 and TRBJ2-6; D remains unclear. CDR3 nucleotide sequence: TGTGCCAGTCGCAGAACGTTCTCTGGGGCCAACGTCCTGACTTTC. Translated: CASRRTFSGANVLTF.